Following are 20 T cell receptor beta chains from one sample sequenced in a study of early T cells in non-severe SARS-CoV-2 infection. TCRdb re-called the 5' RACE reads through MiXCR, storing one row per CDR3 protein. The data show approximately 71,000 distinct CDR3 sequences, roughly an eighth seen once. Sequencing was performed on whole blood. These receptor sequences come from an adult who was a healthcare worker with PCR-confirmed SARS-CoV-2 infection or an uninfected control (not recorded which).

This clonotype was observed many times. CDR3: CASSFRGRRNSPLHF. CDR3 DNA: TGTGCCAGCAGTTTTCGAGGGCGGAGGAATTCACCCCTCCACTTT. The genes are TRBV27 and TRBJ1-6, with unresolved D. Germline V gives CDR1 MNHEY, CDR2 SMNVEV (reference sequence). This CDR3 is 15 amino acids long. Trimming left V 3 bases short and J 7 bases short, with 13 bases between.

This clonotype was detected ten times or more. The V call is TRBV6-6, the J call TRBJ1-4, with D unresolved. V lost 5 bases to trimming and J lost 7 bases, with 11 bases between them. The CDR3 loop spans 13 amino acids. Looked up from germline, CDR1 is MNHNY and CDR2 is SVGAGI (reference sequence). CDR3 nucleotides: TGTGCCAGCAGTCTACGTCGAGGTGAAAAACTGTTTTTT. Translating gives CASSLRRGEKLFF.

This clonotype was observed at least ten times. The CDR3 is CASNKQGADTGELFF. DNA of the CDR3: TGTGCCAGCAACAAACAGGGGGCTGACACCGGGGAGCTGTTTTTT. V usage is TRBV6-1 and J usage is TRBJ2-2; 9 nucleotides line up with TRBD1. The CDR3 runs to 15 residues. In germline, CDR1 is MNHNS, CDR2 SASEGT. After removal of 7 bases from V and 3 bases from J, the junction contained 6 bases not matched to a gene.

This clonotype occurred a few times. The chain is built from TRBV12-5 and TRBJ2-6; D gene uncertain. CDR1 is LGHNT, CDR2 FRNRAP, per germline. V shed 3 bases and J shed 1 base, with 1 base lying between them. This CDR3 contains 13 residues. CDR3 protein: CASGFSGANVLTF. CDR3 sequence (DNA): TGTGCTAGTGGTTTTTCTGGGGCCAACGTCCTGACTTTC.

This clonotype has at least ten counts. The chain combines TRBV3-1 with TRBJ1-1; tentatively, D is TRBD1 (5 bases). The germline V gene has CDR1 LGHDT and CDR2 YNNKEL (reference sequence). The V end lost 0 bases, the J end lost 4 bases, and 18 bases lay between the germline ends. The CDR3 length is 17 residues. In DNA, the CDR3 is TGTGCCAGCAGCCAAGATTTTGGTGGCACGGGGGGCACTGAAGCTTTCTTT. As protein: CASSQDFGGTGGTEAFF.

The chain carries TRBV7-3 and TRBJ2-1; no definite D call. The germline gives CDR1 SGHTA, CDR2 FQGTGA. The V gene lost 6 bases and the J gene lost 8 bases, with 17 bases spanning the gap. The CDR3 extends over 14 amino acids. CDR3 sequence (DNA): TGTGCCAGCAGGTCCCCCAGCAGTCTGGATGAGCAGTTCTTC. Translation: CASRSPSSLDEQFF.

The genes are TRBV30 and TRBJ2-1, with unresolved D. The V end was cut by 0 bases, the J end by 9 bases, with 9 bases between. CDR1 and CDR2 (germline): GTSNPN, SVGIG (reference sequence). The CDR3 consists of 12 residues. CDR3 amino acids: CAWSVERREQFF. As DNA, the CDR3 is TGTGCCTGGAGTGTGGAAAGACGTGAGCAGTTCTTC. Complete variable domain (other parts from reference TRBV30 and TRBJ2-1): SQTIHQWPATLVQPVGSPLSLECTVEGTSNPNLYWYRQAAGRGLQLLFYSVGIGQISSEVPQNLSASRPQDRQFILSSKKLLLSDSGFYLCAWSVERREQFFGPGTRLTVL.

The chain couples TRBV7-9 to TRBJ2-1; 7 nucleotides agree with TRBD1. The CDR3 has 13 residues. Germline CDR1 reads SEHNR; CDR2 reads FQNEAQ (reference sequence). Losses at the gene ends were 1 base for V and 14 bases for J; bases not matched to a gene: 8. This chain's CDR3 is CASSLGGTVSKFF. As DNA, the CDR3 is TGTGCCAGCAGCTTAGGGGGGACAGTCAGTAAGTTCTTC.

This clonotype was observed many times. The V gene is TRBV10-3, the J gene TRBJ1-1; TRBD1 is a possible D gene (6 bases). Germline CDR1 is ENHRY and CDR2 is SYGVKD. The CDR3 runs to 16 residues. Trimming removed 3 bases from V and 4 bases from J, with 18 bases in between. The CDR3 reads CAISERQGSKGTEAFF. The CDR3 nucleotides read TGTGCCATCAGTGAACGGCAGGGGAGTAAAGGCACTGAAGCTTTCTTT.

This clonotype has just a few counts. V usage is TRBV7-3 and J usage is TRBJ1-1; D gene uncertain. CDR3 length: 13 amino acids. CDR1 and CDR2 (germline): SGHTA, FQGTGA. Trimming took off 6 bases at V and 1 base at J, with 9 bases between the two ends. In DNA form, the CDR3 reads TGTGCCAGCAGGGAGGGCCCGAACACTGAAGCTTTCTTT. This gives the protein CASREGPNTEAFF.

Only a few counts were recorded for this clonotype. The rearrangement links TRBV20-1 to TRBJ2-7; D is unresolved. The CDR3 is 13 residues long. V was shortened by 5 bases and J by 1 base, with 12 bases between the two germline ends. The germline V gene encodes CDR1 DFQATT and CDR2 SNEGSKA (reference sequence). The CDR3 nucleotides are TGCAGTGCTGTGGGTCCCGGTTCCTACGAGCAGTACTTC. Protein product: CSAVGPGSYEQYF.

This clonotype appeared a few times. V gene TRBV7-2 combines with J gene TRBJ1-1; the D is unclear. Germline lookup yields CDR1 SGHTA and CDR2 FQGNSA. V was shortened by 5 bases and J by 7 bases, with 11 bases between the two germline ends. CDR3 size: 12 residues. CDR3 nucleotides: TGTGCCAGCAGCCCGGCGGGTCTTGAAGCTTTCTTT. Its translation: CASSPAGLEAFF.

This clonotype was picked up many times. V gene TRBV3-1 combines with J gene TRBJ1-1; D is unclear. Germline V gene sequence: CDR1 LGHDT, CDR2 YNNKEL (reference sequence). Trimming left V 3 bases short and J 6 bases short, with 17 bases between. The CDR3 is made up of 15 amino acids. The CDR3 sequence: CASSHTRTDGAEAFF. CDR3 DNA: TGTGCCAGCAGCCACACCAGGACGGATGGCGCTGAAGCTTTCTTT. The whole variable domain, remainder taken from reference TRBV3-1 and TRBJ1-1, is DTAVSQTPKYLVTQMGNDKSIKCEQNLGHDTMYWYKQDSKKFLKIMFSYNNKELIINETVPNRFSPKSPDKAHLNLHINSLELGDSAVYFCASSHTRTDGAEAFFGQGTRLTVV.

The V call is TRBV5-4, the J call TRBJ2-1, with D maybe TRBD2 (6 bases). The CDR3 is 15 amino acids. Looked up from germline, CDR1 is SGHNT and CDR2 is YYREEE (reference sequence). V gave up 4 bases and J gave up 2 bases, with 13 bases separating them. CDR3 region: CASSTSGGTYNEQFF. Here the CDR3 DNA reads TGTGCCAGCAGCACAAGCGGAGGGACCTACAATGAGCAGTTCTTC. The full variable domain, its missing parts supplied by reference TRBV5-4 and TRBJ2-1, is ETGVTQSPTHLIKTRGQQVTLRCSSQSGHNTVSWYQQALGQGPQFIFQYYREEENGRGNFPPRFSGLQFPNYSSELNVNALELDDSALYLCASSTSGGTYNEQFFGPGTRLTVL.

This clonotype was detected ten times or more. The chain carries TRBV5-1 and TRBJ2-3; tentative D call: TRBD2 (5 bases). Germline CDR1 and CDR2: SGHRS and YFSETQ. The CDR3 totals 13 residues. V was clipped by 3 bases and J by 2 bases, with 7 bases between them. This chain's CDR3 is CASSWTATDTQYF. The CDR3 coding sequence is TGCGCCAGCAGCTGGACTGCCACAGATACGCAGTATTTT. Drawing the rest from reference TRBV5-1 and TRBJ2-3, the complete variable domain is KAGVTQTPRYLIKTRGQQVTLSCSPISGHRSVSWYQQTPGQGLQFLFEYFSETQRNKGNFPGRFSGRQFSNSRSEMNVSTLELGDSALYLCASSWTATDTQYFGPGTRLTVL.

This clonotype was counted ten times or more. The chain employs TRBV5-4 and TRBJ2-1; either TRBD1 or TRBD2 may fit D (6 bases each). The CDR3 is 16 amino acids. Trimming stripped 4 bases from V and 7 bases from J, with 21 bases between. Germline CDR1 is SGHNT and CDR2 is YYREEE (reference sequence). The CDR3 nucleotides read TGTGCCAGCAGCCAGCCTCCGAGGGGGGTTAAAAATGAGCAGTTCTTC. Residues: CASSQPPRGVKNEQFF. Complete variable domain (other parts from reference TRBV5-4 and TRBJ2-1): ETGVTQSPTHLIKTRGQQVTLRCSSQSGHNTVSWYQQALGQGPQFIFQYYREEENGRGNFPPRFSGLQFPNYSSELNVNALELDDSALYLCASSQPPRGVKNEQFFGPGTRLTVL.

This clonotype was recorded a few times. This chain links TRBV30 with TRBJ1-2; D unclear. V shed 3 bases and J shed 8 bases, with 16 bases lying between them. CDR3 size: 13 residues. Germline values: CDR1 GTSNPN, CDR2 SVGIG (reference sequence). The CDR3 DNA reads TGTGCCTGGAGACTCGCGGCCCCTAGCGGCTACACCTTC. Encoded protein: CAWRLAAPSGYTF.

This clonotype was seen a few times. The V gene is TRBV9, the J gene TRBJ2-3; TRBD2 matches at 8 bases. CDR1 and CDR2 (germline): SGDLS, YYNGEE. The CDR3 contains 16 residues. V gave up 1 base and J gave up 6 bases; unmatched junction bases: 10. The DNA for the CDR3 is TGTGCCAGCAGCGTATCCAGCGGGGGCCGTCACGATACGCAGTATTTT. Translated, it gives CASSVSSGGRHDTQYF.

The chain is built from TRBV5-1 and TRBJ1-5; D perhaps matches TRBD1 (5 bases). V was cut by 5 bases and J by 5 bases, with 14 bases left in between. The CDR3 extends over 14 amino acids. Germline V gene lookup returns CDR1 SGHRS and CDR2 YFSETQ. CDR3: CASSWGDRDQPQHF. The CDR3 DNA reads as TGCGCCAGCAGTTGGGGGGATCGCGATCAGCCCCAGCATTTT.

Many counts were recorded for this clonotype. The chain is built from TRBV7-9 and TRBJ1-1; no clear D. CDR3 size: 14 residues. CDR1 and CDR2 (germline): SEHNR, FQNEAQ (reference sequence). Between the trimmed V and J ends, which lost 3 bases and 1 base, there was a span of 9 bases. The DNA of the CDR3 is TGTGCCAGCAGCTTTAGAAATCGGAACACTGAAGCTTTCTTT. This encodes CASSFRNRNTEAFF. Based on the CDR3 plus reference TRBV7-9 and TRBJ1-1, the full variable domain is DTGVSQNPRHKITKRGQNVTFRCDPISEHNRLYWYRQTLGQGPEFLTYFQNEAQLEKSRLLSDRFSAERPKGSFSTLEIQRTEQGDSAMYLCASSFRNRNTEAFFGQGTRLTVV.